The rows below give T cell receptor beta chains drawn from one sample of a study of T cell responses to AZD1222 COVID-19 vaccine. The repertoire was sequenced with immunoSEQ multiplex PCR; TCRdb's copy has only in-frame clones and lacks some. The sample yields 80,000 to 90,000 clones, more than 75% seen once. The sequences come from peripheral blood, collected on day 0 of MenACWY control vaccination. These TCRs come from an adult in good health. Each CDR3 is given with its conserved first and last residue. The D gene is left open where the match is weak. Size values are once, few and many counts, or a class for expanded clones, and some rows have none.

d_call: NA
clone_size: NA
v_call: TRBV28
j_call: TRBJ2-7
cdr3_nt: TGTGCCAGCAGTTTCCGTCGAGGCAGGGGGGACTACGAGCAGTACTTC
cdr3_aa: CASSFRRGRGDYEQYF

d_call: NA
clone_size: NA
v_call: TRBV25-1
j_call: TRBJ2-2
cdr3_nt: TGTGCCACCCGGGACTCCACTTCTATCGGGGAGCTGTTTTTT
cdr3_aa: CATRDSTSIGELFF

d_call: TRBD1
clone_size: NA
v_call: TRBV15
j_call: TRBJ1-5
cdr3_nt: TGTGCCACCAGCAGCGGGACAGGGGGAGTCTGGGGCAATCAGCCCCAGCATTTT
cdr3_aa: CATSSGTGGVWGNQPQHF

d_call: NA
clone_size: NA
v_call: TRBV10-3
j_call: TRBJ2-7
cdr3_nt: TGTGCCATCAGTGATTTCAGGGACGAGCAGTACTTC
cdr3_aa: CAISDFRDEQYF

d_call: NA
clone_size: NA
v_call: TRBV6-5
j_call: TRBJ1-5
cdr3_nt: TGTGCCAGCAGCACAATGAGGTGGAGCAATCAGCCCCAGCATTTT
cdr3_aa: CASSTMRWSNQPQHF

d_call: NA
clone_size: NA
v_call: TRBV25-1
j_call: TRBJ1-1
cdr3_nt: TGTGCCAGCAGTGACGGACCGGGACGAAAGACGGGTTTCTTT
cdr3_aa: CASSDGPGRKTGFF

d_call: NA
clone_size: NA
v_call: TRBV7-3
j_call: TRBJ2-3
cdr3_nt: TGTGCCAGCAGCTTCCTCGGGGGAGCGGGAGATACGCAGTATTTT
cdr3_aa: CASSFLGGAGDTQYF

d_call: NA
clone_size: NA
v_call: TRBV5-4
j_call: TRBJ1-2
cdr3_nt: TGTGCCAGCAGCTCCCCCGCGACGGGGGACTATGGCTACACCTTC
cdr3_aa: CASSSPATGDYGYTF

d_call: TRBD2
clone_size: NA
v_call: TRBV28
j_call: TRBJ2-1
cdr3_nt: TGTGCCAGCAGACCCACTAGCGGAAGCTCCTACAATGAGCAGTTCTTC
cdr3_aa: CASRPTSGSSYNEQFF

d_call: NA
clone_size: NA
v_call: TRBV6-1
j_call: TRBJ2-7
cdr3_nt: TGTGCCAGCAGTGAAGAAAAGGGCTCGTCCTACGAGCAGTACTTC
cdr3_aa: CASSEEKGSSYEQYF

d_call: TRBD1
clone_size: NA
v_call: TRBV28
j_call: TRBJ1-3
cdr3_nt: TGTGCCAGCAGTTTGGGACAGGGGAGAGGAAACACCATATATTTT
cdr3_aa: CASSLGQGRGNTIYF

d_call: NA
clone_size: NA
v_call: TRBV27
j_call: TRBJ1-5
cdr3_nt: TGTGCCAGCAGTTTAAATAGGAATCAGCCCCAGCATTTT
cdr3_aa: CASSLNRNQPQHF

d_call: TRBD2
clone_size: once
v_call: TRBV2
j_call: TRBJ2-7
cdr3_nt: TGTGCCAGCAGTGAAAGGGTAGCGGGAGACGAGCAGTACTTC
cdr3_aa: CASSERVAGDEQYF

d_call: NA
clone_size: once
v_call: TRBV6-1
j_call: TRBJ1-1
cdr3_nt: TGTGCCAGCAGTGAAGAGGGTAGCACTGAAGCTTTCTTT
cdr3_aa: CASSEEGSTEAFF

d_call: TRBD2
clone_size: NA
v_call: TRBV5-4
j_call: TRBJ2-1
cdr3_nt: TGTGCCAGCAGCTCCCGGACTAGCGGGAGGACCGATGAGCAGTTCTTC
cdr3_aa: CASSSRTSGRTDEQFF

d_call: NA
clone_size: NA
v_call: TRBV12-3/TRBV12-4
j_call: TRBJ1-3
cdr3_nt: TGTGCCAGCACGACGGGGATTGGAAACACCATATATTTT
cdr3_aa: CASTTGIGNTIYF

d_call: NA
clone_size: NA
v_call: TRBV28
j_call: TRBJ1-5
cdr3_nt: TGTGCCAGCAGCGGGGTCTTGCATCAGCCCCAGCATTTT
cdr3_aa: CASSGVLHQPQHF

d_call: TRBD1
clone_size: NA
v_call: TRBV10-1
j_call: TRBJ2-7
cdr3_nt: TGCGCCAGCATGCCGGGACAGGGTTACGAGCAGTACTTC
cdr3_aa: CASMPGQGYEQYF

d_call: NA
clone_size: once
v_call: TRBV7-2
j_call: TRBJ2-7
cdr3_nt: TGTGCCAGCAGCTTAGCGTCAATCAACGAGCAGTACTTC
cdr3_aa: CASSLASINEQYF

d_call: NA
clone_size: NA
v_call: TRBV6-5
j_call: TRBJ2-7
cdr3_nt: TGTGCCAGCAGTAGAGGGGGGCTGGCCGAGCAGTACTTC
cdr3_aa: CASSRGGLAEQYF

d_call: NA
clone_size: NA
v_call: TRBV3-1/TRBV3-2
j_call: TRBJ2-5
cdr3_nt: TGTGCCAGCAGCCCTTACATAGGACCCGTACAAGAGACCCAGTACTTC
cdr3_aa: CASSPYIGPVQETQYF

d_call: NA
clone_size: NA
v_call: TRBV19
j_call: TRBJ2-7
cdr3_nt: TGTGCCAGCCGAGCGCAATCCTCCTACGAGCAGTACTTC
cdr3_aa: CASRAQSSYEQYF

d_call: NA
clone_size: NA
v_call: TRBV30
j_call: TRBJ1-5
cdr3_nt: TGTGCCTGGAGTGTAAGGGTGCTTGGCAATCAGCCCCAGCATTTT
cdr3_aa: CAWSVRVLGNQPQHF

d_call: NA
clone_size: NA
v_call: TRBV6-5
j_call: TRBJ2-2
cdr3_nt: TGTGCCAGCAGTTCGGGACGGCTAAACACCGGGGAGCTGTTTTTT
cdr3_aa: CASSSGRLNTGELFF

d_call: TRBD1
clone_size: NA
v_call: TRBV20-1
j_call: TRBJ1-2
cdr3_nt: TGCAGTGCTAGTCGACAGGGAAAGGGCTACACCTTC
cdr3_aa: CSASRQGKGYTF

d_call: NA
clone_size: NA
v_call: TRBV11-2
j_call: TRBJ1-4
cdr3_nt: TGTGCCAGCAGCTTTCAGGGTTCAAGTGAAAAACTGTTTTTT
cdr3_aa: CASSFQGSSEKLFF

d_call: NA
clone_size: NA
v_call: TRBV7-8
j_call: TRBJ2-3
cdr3_nt: TGTGCCAGCAGCTTACTTACGGAGGATACGCAGTATTTT
cdr3_aa: CASSLLTEDTQYF

d_call: TRBD1
clone_size: NA
v_call: TRBV6-6
j_call: TRBJ2-7
cdr3_nt: TGTGCCAGCAGCCGTATTCCAGGGGGCCTTTTATTTGAGCAGTACTTC
cdr3_aa: CASSRIPGGLLFEQYF

d_call: NA
clone_size: NA
v_call: TRBV30
j_call: TRBJ1-2
cdr3_nt: TGTGCCTGGAGTGTTCGGGGAAGAAACCTTGGCTACACCTTC
cdr3_aa: CAWSVRGRNLGYTF

d_call: NA
clone_size: once
v_call: TRBV19
j_call: TRBJ2-7
cdr3_nt: TGTGCCAGTAGTATAGACTCGAGGGGCTACGAGCAGTACTTC
cdr3_aa: CASSIDSRGYEQYF

d_call: NA
clone_size: NA
v_call: TRBV2
j_call: TRBJ1-1
cdr3_nt: TGTGCCAGCAGTGAGAGAGAGGTCGAGAACACTGAAGCTTTCTTT
cdr3_aa: CASSEREVENTEAFF